This TCR beta chain was sequenced during a study of T-cell memory formation after mild COVID-19. The CDR3 consists of 16 residues. V shed 5 bases and J 1 base; nucleotides not matched to a gene: 9. TCRdb fed the 5' RACE reads into MiXCR, producing one record per CDR3 protein. Of 200,000 to 250,000 distinct CDR3 sequences listed, over 15% are singletons. What was sequenced was PBMCs or a T cell subset sorted from them (not recorded which). The source of this sequence is an adult woman who had mild COVID-19 (a few samples of this study predate the infection). Cell type and time point are not known. V gene TRBV12-3 or TRBV12-4 combines with J gene TRBJ2-7; 9 bases match TRBD2. DNA for the CDR3: TGTGCCAGCAGTCCCATCGGGAGCGGGAGGTCCTACGAGCAGTACTTC. This sequence encodes CASSPIGSGRSYEQYF.